This T cell receptor beta chain was sequenced for a study of T cells after yellow fever vaccination. In the study overall: The authors prepared low-cell-number fractions using SMART-Seq v4 Ultra Low Input.

Whole-study findings and limits: Abundant clonotypes from the bulk population could get into FACS-sorted repertoires as contaminants.

The sample holds one count of this clonotype. The antigen remains unidentified. Germline values: CDR1 SGHRS, CDR2 YFSETQ. The CDR3 totals 13 residues. The V gene lost 4 bases and the J gene lost 3 bases, with 11 bases spanning the gap. 5'RACE template switching generated TCR cDNA, adding a universal primer site and UMIs. TCRdb processed the 5' RACE reads anew with MiXCR; each CDR3 protein has one entry. The sample has 300,000 to 400,000 distinct CDR3 sequences, approximately 9% seen once; the top ten hold roughly 18%. The clonotype comes from a man between 18 and 35 years old who received the YFV17D yellow fever vaccine. The rearrangement links TRBV5-1 to TRBJ2-7; D ambiguous. Sequenced here: PBMCs, sampled on the day of the first yellow fever vaccination. This chain's CDR3 is CASSPSTSYEQYF. Here the CDR3 DNA reads TGCGCCAGCAGCCCCAGTACCAGCTACGAGCAGTACTTC.